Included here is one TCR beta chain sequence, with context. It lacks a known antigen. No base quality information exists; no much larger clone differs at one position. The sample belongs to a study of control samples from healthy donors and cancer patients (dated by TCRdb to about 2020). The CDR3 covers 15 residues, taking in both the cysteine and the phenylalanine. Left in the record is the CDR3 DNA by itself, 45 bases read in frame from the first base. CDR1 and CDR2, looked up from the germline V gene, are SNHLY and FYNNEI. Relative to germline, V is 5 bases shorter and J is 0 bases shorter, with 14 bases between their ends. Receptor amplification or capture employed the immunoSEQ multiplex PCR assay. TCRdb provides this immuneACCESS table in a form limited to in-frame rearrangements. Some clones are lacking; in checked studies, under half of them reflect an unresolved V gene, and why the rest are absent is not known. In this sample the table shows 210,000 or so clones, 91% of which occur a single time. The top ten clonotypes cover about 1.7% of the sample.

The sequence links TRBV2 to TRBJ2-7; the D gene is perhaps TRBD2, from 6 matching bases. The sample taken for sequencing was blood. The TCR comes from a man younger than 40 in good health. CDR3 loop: CASSLARLSSYEQYF. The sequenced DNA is TGTGCCAGCAGTCTAGCGCGGCTTAGCTCCTACGAGCAGTACTTC.